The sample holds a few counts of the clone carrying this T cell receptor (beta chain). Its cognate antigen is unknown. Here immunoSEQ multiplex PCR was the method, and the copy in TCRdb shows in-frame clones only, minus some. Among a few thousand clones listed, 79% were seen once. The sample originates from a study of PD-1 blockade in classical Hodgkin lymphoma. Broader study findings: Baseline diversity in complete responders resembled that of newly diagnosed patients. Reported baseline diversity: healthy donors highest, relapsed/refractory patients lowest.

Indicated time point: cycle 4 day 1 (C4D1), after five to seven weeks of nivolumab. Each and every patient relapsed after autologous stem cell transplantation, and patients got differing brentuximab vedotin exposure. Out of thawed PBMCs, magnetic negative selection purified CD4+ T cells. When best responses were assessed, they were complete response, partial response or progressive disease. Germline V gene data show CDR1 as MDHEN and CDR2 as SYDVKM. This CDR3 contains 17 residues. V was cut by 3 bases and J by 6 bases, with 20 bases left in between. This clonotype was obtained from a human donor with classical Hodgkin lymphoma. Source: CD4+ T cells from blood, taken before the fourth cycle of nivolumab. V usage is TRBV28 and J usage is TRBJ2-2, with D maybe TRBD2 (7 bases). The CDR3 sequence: CASSLWRLSGGPGELFF. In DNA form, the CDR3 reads TGTGCCAGCAGTTTGTGGCGGCTTTCCGGGGGGCCCGGGGAGCTGTTTTTT.